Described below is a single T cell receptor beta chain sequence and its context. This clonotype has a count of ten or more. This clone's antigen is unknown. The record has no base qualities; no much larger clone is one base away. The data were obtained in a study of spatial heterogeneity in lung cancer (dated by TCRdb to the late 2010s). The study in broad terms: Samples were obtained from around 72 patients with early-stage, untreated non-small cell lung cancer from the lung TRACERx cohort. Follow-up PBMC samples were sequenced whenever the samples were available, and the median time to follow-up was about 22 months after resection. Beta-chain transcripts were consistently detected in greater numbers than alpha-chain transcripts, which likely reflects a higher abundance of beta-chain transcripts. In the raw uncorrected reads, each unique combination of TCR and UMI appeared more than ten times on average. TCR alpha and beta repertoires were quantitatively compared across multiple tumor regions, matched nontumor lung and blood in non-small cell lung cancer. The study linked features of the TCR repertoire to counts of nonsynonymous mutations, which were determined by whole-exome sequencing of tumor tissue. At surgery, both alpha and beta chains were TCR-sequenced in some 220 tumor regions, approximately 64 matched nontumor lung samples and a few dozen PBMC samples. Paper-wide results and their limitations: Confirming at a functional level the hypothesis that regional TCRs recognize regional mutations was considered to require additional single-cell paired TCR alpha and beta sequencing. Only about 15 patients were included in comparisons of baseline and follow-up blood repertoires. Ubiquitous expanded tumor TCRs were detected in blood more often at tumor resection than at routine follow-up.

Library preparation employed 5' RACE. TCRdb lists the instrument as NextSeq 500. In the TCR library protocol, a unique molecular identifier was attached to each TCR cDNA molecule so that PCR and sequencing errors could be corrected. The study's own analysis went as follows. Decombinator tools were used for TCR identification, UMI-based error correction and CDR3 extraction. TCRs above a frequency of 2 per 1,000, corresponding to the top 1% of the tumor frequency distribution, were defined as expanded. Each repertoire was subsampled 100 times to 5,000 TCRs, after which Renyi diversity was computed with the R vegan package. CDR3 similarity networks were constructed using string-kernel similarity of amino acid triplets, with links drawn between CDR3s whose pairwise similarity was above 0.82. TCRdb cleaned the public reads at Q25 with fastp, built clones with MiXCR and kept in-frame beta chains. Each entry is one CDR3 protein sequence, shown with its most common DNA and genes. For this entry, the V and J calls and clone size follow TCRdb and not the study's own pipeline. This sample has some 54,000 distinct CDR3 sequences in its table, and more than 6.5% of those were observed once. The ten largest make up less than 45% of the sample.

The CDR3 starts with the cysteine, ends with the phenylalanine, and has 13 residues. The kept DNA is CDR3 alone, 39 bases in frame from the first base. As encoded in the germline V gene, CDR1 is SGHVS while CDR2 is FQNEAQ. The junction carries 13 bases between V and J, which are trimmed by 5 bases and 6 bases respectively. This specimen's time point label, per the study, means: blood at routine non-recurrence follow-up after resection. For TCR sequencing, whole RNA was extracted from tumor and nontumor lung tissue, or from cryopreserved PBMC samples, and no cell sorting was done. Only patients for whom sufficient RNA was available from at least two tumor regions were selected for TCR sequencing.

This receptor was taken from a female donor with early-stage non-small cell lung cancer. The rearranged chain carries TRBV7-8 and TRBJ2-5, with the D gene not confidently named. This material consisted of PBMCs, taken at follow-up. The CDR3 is CASSLGPQKTQYF. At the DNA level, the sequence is TGTGCCAGCAGCCTTGGGCCGCAGAAGACCCAGTACTTC.